This T cell receptor (beta chain) was sequenced for a study of T cell responses to AZD1222 COVID-19 vaccine. This clone came up a few times. No antigen is known for it. Whole-study findings and limits: Clonal diversity may have been underestimated in mostly white British donors.

Method: immunoSEQ multiplex PCR; TCRdb's copy keeps in-frame clones and lacks some. The sample records 120,000 to 150,000 clones, roughly 88% being singletons. The sample was peripheral blood, taken 28 days after the second dose of the MenACWY control vaccine. The sequence derives from an adult who received the MenACWY meningococcal vaccine as a control.

The DNA of the CDR3 is TGTGCTAGTGGTTCCAGGGTTGCGGACAATGAGCAGTTCTTC. It translates to CASGSRVADNEQFF. This chain joins TRBV12-5 and TRBJ2-1; a weak D match, TRBD1 (5 bases). The CDR3 runs to 14 residues. Trimming pared 4 bases from V and 5 bases from J, leaving 12 bases between. The germline gives CDR1 LGHNT, CDR2 FRNRAP.